This T cell receptor beta chain was recorded in a study of T-cell memory formation after mild COVID-19. Notes on this clonotype: The antigen remains unidentified.

TCR alpha and TCR beta cDNA libraries carrying sample barcodes and UMIs came from 5'RACE with constant-segment primers. TCRdb re-called the 5' RACE reads with MiXCR, one entry per CDR3 protein. The sample has 500,000 to 650,000 distinct CDR3 sequences, roughly 21% seen once. Trimming shortened V by 5 bases and J by 7 bases, and 11 bases separated the two germline ends. The CDR3 sequence is 12 residues long. Study outcomes and limitations: Clones which contracted sat mainly in CM and EM if CD4+, and in EMRA if CD8+.

Sample: PBMCs or a T cell subset sorted from them (not recorded which). This chain joins TRBV12-3 or TRBV12-4 and TRBJ1-1; D is undetermined. This receptor was identified in an adult woman who had mild COVID-19 (a few samples of this study predate the infection). Cell type and time point are not known. CDR3 loop: CASSPYTDEAFF. CDR3 sequence (DNA): TGTGCCAGCAGTCCCTACACGGATGAAGCTTTCTTT.